The T cell receptor (beta chain) under discussion was sequenced for a study of T cell changes during pregnancy in multiple sclerosis. The V segment lost 5 bases and the J segment 3 bases; nucleotides outside the gene matches: 9. The CDR3 contains 15 residues. CDR1 is SGHVS and CDR2 is FQNEAQ in the germline V gene. The protocol was immunoSEQ multiplex PCR, while the TCRdb copy is restricted to in-frame clones and leaves out a portion. The sample contains 23,000 or so clones, just over 85% of which appear only once. Specimen: CD8+ T cells from peripheral blood mononuclear cells, collected in the first trimester of pregnancy. This TCR came from a female donor in good health, enrolled as a control in a pregnancy study. The gene calls are TRBV7-8 and TRBJ2-7; 8 bases align to TRBD1. Here the CDR3 reads CASSLTWTGIYEQYF. CDR3 nucleotide sequence: TGTGCCAGCAGCCTTACCTGGACAGGGATCTACGAGCAGTACTTC.